Listed below are T cell receptor beta chains from one sample, sequenced in a study of OX40 agonist ivuxolimab in advanced cancers. The table came from immunoSEQ multiplex PCR; TCRdb's copy has only in-frame clones and leaves some out. The sample gives under 45,000 clones, 75% to 85% of which show up once; less than 5% is in the top ten. The sequenced sample was CD4+ or CD8+ T cells sorted from blood, obtained in a trial of the OX40 agonist ivuxolimab. These receptors were taken from an adult with an advanced solid tumor such as melanoma, head and neck, liver or kidney cancer. CDR3s include the opening cysteine and the closing phenylalanine or tryptophan. The D gene is left open where the match is weak. A row's size may be missing; if present it is once, few, many or a size class.

DNA	CDR3	length	size	V	J	D
TGCGCCAGCAGCTTGGTTGGGGAGGGGCAGTACTTC	CASSLVGEGQYF	12	once	TRBV5-1	TRBJ2-7	TRBD2
TGCAGCGTTGTCTTTAGGGGCCACACAGATACGCAGTATTTT	CSVVFRGHTDTQYF	14	NA	TRBV29-1	TRBJ2-3	NA
TGCGCCAGCAGCTTGATAGCGAGAGGCTCTGGGGCCAACGTCCTGACTTTC	CASSLIARGSGANVLTF	17	NA	TRBV5-1	TRBJ2-6	NA
TGTGCCAGTAGTATCCAGCGGGGTAATGAGCAGTTCTTC	CASSIQRGNEQFF	13	few	TRBV19	TRBJ2-1	TRBD2
TGTGCCAGCTCACCACCGTCCAGAACCGAGACCCAGTACTTC	CASSPPSRTETQYF	14	few	TRBV18	TRBJ2-5	NA
TGTGCCAGCAGCTTGACTAGCGGGATTGCCGAGCAGTACTTC	CASSLTSGIAEQYF	14	once	TRBV5-5	TRBJ2-7	TRBD2
TGTGCCAGCAGCTTGGCCGGGCCCACGGGGGCCAACGTCCTGACTTTC	CASSLAGPTGANVLTF	16	NA	TRBV11-2	TRBJ2-6	NA
TGCGCCAGCAGTGAGTCGAGCGGGAGGGTAGAGACCCAGTACTTC	CASSESSGRVETQYF	15	NA	TRBV10-2	TRBJ2-5	TRBD2
TGTGCCAGCAGACTCGGCAACTATGGCTACACCTTC	CASRLGNYGYTF	12	once	TRBV6-5	TRBJ1-2	NA
TGCGCCAGCACCACCTCAGGGAGCTCCTACAATGAGCAGTTCTTC	CASTTSGSSYNEQFF	15	NA	TRBV5-1	TRBJ2-1	NA
TGTGCCAGCAGCTTAGATTTGGAAGGGACTAGTCCATCCTACTTC	CASSLDLEGTSPSYF	15	once	TRBV11-2	TRBJ2-5	TRBD2
TGTGCCAGCAGCGGAACAGGGTTGTACGCTAGCACAGATACGCAGTATTTT	CASSGTGLYASTDTQYF	17	NA	TRBV2	TRBJ2-3	NA
TGTGCCAGCAGCACCGGGACTCCCGACCCCGGGGAGCTGTTTTTT	CASSTGTPDPGELFF	15	NA	TRBV21-1	TRBJ2-2	NA
TGCAGCGTTGAAGGGTGGGACCGCACAGATACGCAGTATTTT	CSVEGWDRTDTQYF	14	NA	TRBV29-1	TRBJ2-3	NA
TGTGCCAGCAGCCCTATGGGGACAGGAGCTAACTATGGCTACACCTTC	CASSPMGTGANYGYTF	16	NA	TRBV9	TRBJ1-2	TRBD1
TGTGCCAGCAGCCATCCGGGACTAGGGACGAACACCGGGGAGCTGTTTTTT	CASSHPGLGTNTGELFF	17	NA	TRBV14	TRBJ2-2	TRBD2
TGCAGCGTTGAAGATCGCTCAGCGGGAGAAGGAAACATTCAGTACTTC	CSVEDRSAGEGNIQYF	16	NA	TRBV29-1	TRBJ2-4	TRBD2
TGTGCCAGCAGCTTAGAAATGGGGGGCCTGTCCTACGAGCAGTACTTC	CASSLEMGGLSYEQYF	16	NA	TRBV7-2	TRBJ2-7	NA
TGTGCTAGTGGTTTGAGAGGTCGGAATGAGCAGTTCTTC	CASGLRGRNEQFF	13	NA	TRBV12-5	TRBJ2-1	NA
TGTGCCAGCTCACTCACGATGGGAGGGGATGTCTATGGCTACACCTTC	CASSLTMGGDVYGYTF	16	NA	TRBV18	TRBJ1-2	NA
TGTGCCAGCAGCCGGGGACAGAGCACAGATACGCAGTATTTT	CASSRGQSTDTQYF	14	NA	TRBV7-2	TRBJ2-3	TRBD1
TGTGCCATCAGTGCCGGTTTTAGCTCCTACGAGCAGTACTTC	CAISAGFSSYEQYF	14	NA	TRBV10-3	TRBJ2-7	NA
TGTGCCAGCATGAGTGTGGCAGGGCGTGGAAACACCATATATTTT	CASMSVAGRGNTIYF	15	NA	TRBV28	TRBJ1-3	NA
TGTGCCAGCAGCGTGGAGACTAGCGGGTTCGGCAGCTCCTACGAGCAGTACTTC	CASSVETSGFGSSYEQYF	18	few	TRBV7-2	TRBJ2-7	TRBD2
TGTGCCAGCAGTTACTCGGGCCGACAGCTGAACACTGAAGCTTTCTTT	CASSYSGRQLNTEAFF	16	NA	TRBV6-5	TRBJ1-1	NA
TGTGCCAGTAGTATCGCCCGAATTAGCAATCAGCCCCAGCATTTT	CASSIARISNQPQHF	15	NA	TRBV19	TRBJ1-5	NA
TGTGCCTGGAGTGCGGGACCTAGGAGCACAGATACGCAGTATTTT	CAWSAGPRSTDTQYF	15	NA	TRBV30	TRBJ2-3	NA
TGTGCCAGCAGCTTAAGGTCGAGGCTGAACACCGGGGAGCTGTTTTTT	CASSLRSRLNTGELFF	16	NA	TRBV7-2	TRBJ2-2	NA
TGTGCCAGCAGCGTAGCTACGGGACTAGCGCACGAGCAGTACTTC	CASSVATGLAHEQYF	15	few	TRBV9	TRBJ2-7	TRBD2
TGTGCCAGTAGTAGGCAGCAAGAGACCCAGTACTTC	CASSRQQETQYF	12	NA	TRBV19	TRBJ2-5	NA
TGCAGCGTTCGATCTTCCGGGACCGGGAGCGAGCAGTACTTC	CSVRSSGTGSEQYF	14	NA	TRBV29-1	TRBJ2-7	NA
TGTGCCAGCAGACCGGGACGGAACTATGGCTACACCTTC	CASRPGRNYGYTF	13	NA	TRBV6-6	TRBJ1-2	NA
TGTGCCAGCAGCTTAAGGGGGGACCAAGAGACCCAGTACTTC	CASSLRGDQETQYF	14	NA	TRBV7-3	TRBJ2-5	NA
TGTGCCTGGAACTGGGGACAGGGAGTTGAAAAACTGTTTTTT	CAWNWGQGVEKLFF	14	NA	TRBV30	TRBJ1-4	TRBD1
TGTGCCAGCAGCTCCCGACAGAGCACTGAAGCTTTCTTT	CASSSRQSTEAFF	13	NA	TRBV7-3	TRBJ1-1	NA
TGTGCCAGCGATACCGGGACAGCTCCCTACAATGAGCAGTTCTTC	CASDTGTAPYNEQFF	15	NA	TRBV6-1	TRBJ2-1	TRBD1
TGTGCCAGCAGCTTAAGCGAGGGACAAGGGGCTTTCTTT	CASSLSEGQGAFF	13	NA	TRBV7-3	TRBJ1-1	NA
TGTGCCAGCAGCTCCCGGACTAGCGGGGGAAATGAGCAGTTCTTC	CASSSRTSGGNEQFF	15	NA	TRBV13	TRBJ2-1	TRBD2
TGTGCCAGCAGGCTTTACGCAGCGAACACTGAAGCTTTCTTT	CASRLYAANTEAFF	14	NA	TRBV14	TRBJ1-1	NA
TGCGCCAGCAGCCAAGGGGACAGGCAGTACTTC	CASSQGDRQYF	11	once	TRBV4-3	TRBJ2-5	TRBD1
TGTGCCAGCAGCACCGAGGCGGTAAACACCATATATTTT	CASSTEAVNTIYF	13	NA	TRBV7-9	TRBJ1-3	NA
TGTGCCAGCAGCTCGATAAGCGGACAGGGAAACTCCTACAATGAGCAGTTCTTC	CASSSISGQGNSYNEQFF	18	NA	TRBV11-2	TRBJ2-1	TRBD1
TGCAGTGCTAGCCGGGCCTATACGCAGTATTTT	CSASRAYTQYF	11	NA	TRBV20-1	TRBJ2-3	NA
TGTGCCAGCAGCGTGGGTGGACAAGAGACCCAGTACTTC	CASSVGGQETQYF	13	NA	TRBV9	TRBJ2-5	NA
TGTGCCAGCAGCCAACCCCTAGCGGGAGAATACAATGAGCAGTTCTTC	CASSQPLAGEYNEQFF	16	NA	TRBV4-2	TRBJ2-1	TRBD2
TGTGCCAGCAGTACGCCCGTGAGCTCCGGCTACACCTTC	CASSTPVSSGYTF	13	NA	TRBV7-2	TRBJ1-2	NA
TGTGCCAGCAGCTTAAACGGGAGGGTGGATGAGCAGTTCTTC	CASSLNGRVDEQFF	14	NA	TRBV7-2	TRBJ2-1	TRBD2
TGTGCCAGCAGCTTTAATGGGGCTAGCGGGAAAGAGACCCAGTACTTC	CASSFNGASGKETQYF	16	NA	TRBV5-4	TRBJ2-5	TRBD2
TGTGCCAGCAGCGTAGGGGCCGACAATCAGCCCCAGCATTTT	CASSVGADNQPQHF	14	NA	TRBV9	TRBJ1-5	NA
TGCGCCAGCAGCCAAGGAGGACAGGGGAGCACAGATACGCAGTATTTT	CASSQGGQGSTDTQYF	16	once	TRBV4-3	TRBJ2-3	TRBD1
TGTGCCAGCAGGTCCGGTGACTATGGCTACACCTTC	CASRSGDYGYTF	12	few	TRBV6-5	TRBJ1-2	NA
TGTGCCAGCTCCGGGACTAGTTGGCGCCGGGAGCAGTTCTTC	CASSGTSWRREQFF	14	NA	TRBV7-2	TRBJ2-1	TRBD2
TGTGCCAGCACCTCTAAGGGAGGGAATAGTCACGAGCAGTACTTC	CASTSKGGNSHEQYF	15	NA	TRBV7-8	TRBJ2-7	TRBD2
TGTGCCAGCAGCCTAAGGCCCCTCCCAGGGAATGGCTACACCTTC	CASSLRPLPGNGYTF	15	few	TRBV11-1	TRBJ1-2	NA
TGCGCCAGCAGCTTCGGACTAGCGGCGAATGAGCAGTTCTTC	CASSFGLAANEQFF	14	NA	TRBV5-1	TRBJ2-1	TRBD2
TGTGCCAGCAGTGTCGTTTTCGGACAGGGAGGTGAAAAACTGTTTTTT	CASSVVFGQGGEKLFF	16	once	TRBV6-1	TRBJ1-4	TRBD1
TGTGCCAGCAGCTTTGGTTGGACTAGCGGGAGACAAGAGACCCAGTACTTC	CASSFGWTSGRQETQYF	17	NA	TRBV7-2	TRBJ2-5	TRBD2
TGTGCCAGCAGCGCCCCGGGACAGTCTGGCTACACCTTC	CASSAPGQSGYTF	13	NA	TRBV5-5	TRBJ1-2	TRBD1
TGTGCCACCGCCAGGGGATATCAAGAGACCCAGTACTTC	CATARGYQETQYF	13	NA	TRBV2	TRBJ2-5	NA